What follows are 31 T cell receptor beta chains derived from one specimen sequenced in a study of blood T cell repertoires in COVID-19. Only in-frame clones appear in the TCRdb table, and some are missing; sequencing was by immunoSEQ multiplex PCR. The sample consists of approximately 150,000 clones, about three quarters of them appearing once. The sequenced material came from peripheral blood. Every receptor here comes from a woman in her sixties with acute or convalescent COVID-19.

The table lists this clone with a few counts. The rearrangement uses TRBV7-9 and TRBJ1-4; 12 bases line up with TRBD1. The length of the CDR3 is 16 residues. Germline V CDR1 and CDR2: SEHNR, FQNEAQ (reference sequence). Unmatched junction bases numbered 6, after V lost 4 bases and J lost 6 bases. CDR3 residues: CASSSGTGGADEKLFF. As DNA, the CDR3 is TGTGCCAGCAGCTCAGGGACAGGGGGCGCGGATGAAAAACTGTTTTTT.

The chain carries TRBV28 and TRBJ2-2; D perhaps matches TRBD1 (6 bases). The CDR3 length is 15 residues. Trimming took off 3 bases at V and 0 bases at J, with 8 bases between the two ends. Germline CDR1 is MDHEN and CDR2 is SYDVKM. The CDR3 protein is CASSFNRANTGELFF. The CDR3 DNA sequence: TGTGCCAGCAGTTTTAACAGGGCGAACACCGGGGAGCTGTTTTTT.

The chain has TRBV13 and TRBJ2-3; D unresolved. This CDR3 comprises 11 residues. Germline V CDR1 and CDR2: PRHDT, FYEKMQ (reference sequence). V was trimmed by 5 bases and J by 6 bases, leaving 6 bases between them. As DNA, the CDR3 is TGTGCCAGCAGCGTCGGGGATACGCAGTATTTT. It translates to CASSVGDTQYF.

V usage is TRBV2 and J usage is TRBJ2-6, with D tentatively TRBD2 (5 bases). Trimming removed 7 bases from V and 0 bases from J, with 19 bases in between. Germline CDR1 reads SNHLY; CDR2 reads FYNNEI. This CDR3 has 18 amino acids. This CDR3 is CASIVPLGLLSGANVLTF. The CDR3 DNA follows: TGTGCCAGCATAGTCCCCCTCGGACTGCTCTCTGGGGCCAACGTCCTGACTTTC.

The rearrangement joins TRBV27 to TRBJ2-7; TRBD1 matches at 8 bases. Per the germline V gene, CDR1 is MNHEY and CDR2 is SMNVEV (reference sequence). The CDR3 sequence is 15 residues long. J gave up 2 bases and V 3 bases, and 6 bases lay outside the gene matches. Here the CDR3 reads CASSFSGTGPYEQYF. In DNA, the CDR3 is TGTGCCAGCAGTTTCTCCGGGACAGGTCCCTACGAGCAGTACTTC.

Here the CDR3 reads CSVGAGFNEQFF. The CDR3 nucleotides read TGCAGCGTTGGAGCGGGATTTAATGAGCAGTTCTTC. This sequence joins TRBV29-1 and TRBJ2-1; 7 bases match TRBD2. Germline trimming cut 4 bases from V and 7 bases from J; bases unmatched to any gene: 4. The CDR3 sequence is 12 residues long. CDR1 is SQVTM, CDR2 ANQGSEA, per germline.

CDR3 sequence: CASSSGDSLTDTQYF. CDR3 coding DNA: TGTGCCAGCAGCTCGGGTGACAGCCTCACAGATACGCAGTATTTT. The genes are TRBV7-6 and TRBJ2-3, with D perhaps matching TRBD1 (5 bases). CDR1 is SGHVS, CDR2 FNYEAQ, per germline. Trimming stripped 4 bases from V and 2 bases from J, with 13 bases between. This CDR3 comprises 15 residues.

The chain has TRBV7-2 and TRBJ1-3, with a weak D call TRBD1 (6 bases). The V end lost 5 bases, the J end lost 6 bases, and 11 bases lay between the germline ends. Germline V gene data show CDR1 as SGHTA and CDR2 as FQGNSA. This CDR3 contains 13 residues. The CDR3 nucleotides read TGTGCCAGCAGCCCCCGGGGGGCAAACACCATATATTTT. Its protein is CASSPRGANTIYF. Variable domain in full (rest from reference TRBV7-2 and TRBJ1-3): GAGVSQSPSNKVTEKGKDVELRCDPISGHTALYWYRQSLGQGLEFLIYFQGNSAPDKSGLPSDRFSAERTGGSVSTLTIQRTQQEDSAVYLCASSPRGANTIYFGEGSWLTVV.

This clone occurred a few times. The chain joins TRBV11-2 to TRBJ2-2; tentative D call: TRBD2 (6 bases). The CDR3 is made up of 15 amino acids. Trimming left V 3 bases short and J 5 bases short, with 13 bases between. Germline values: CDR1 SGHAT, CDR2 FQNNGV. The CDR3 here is CASSLRGGRTGELFF. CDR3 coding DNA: TGTGCCAGCAGCTTGCGCGGAGGGAGAACCGGGGAGCTGTTTTTT. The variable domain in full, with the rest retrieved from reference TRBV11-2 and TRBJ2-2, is EAGVAQSPRYKIIEKRQSVAFWCNPISGHATLYWYQQILGQGPKLLIQFQNNGVVDDSQLPKDRFSAERLKGVDSTLKIQPAKLEDSAVYLCASSLRGGRTGELFFGEGSRLTVL.

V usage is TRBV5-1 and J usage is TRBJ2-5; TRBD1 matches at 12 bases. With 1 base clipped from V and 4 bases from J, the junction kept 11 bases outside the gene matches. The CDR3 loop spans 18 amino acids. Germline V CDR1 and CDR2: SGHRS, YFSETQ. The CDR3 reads CASSLTGQGAAFAETQYF. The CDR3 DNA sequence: TGCGCCAGCAGCTTGACGGGACAGGGGGCGGCATTCGCAGAGACCCAGTACTTC.

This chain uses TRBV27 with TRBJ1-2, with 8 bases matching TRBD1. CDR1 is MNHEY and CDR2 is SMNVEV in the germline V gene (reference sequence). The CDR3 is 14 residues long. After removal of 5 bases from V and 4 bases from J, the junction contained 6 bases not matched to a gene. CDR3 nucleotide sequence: TGTGCCAGCAGTCCCCTCGGACAGGGCTATGGCTACACCTTC. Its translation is CASSPLGQGYGYTF.

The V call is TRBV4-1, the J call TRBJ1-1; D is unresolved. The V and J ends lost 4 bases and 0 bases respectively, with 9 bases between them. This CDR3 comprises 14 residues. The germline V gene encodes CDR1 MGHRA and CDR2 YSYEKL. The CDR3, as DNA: TGCGCCAGCAGCCCCCTCGGTTTGAACACTGAAGCTTTCTTT. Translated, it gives CASSPLGLNTEAFF.

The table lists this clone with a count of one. The CDR3 loop is CASSLRDSGVNEKLFF. In DNA, the CDR3 is TGTGCCAGCAGCCTCCGGGACAGTGGAGTTAATGAAAAACTGTTTTTT. J is TRBJ1-4 and V is TRBV13, with 7 bases that match TRBD1. The CDR3 runs to 16 residues. From germline, CDR1 is PRHDT and CDR2 FYEKMQ (reference sequence). V trimming: 5 bases; J trimming: 4 bases; junction bases outside the gene matches: 10.

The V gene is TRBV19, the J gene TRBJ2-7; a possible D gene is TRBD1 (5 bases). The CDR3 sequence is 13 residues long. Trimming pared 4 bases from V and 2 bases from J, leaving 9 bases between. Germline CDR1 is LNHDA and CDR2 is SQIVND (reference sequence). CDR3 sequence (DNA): TGTGCCAGTAGTAAAACAGGAACCTACGAGCAGTACTTC. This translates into CASSKTGTYEQYF.

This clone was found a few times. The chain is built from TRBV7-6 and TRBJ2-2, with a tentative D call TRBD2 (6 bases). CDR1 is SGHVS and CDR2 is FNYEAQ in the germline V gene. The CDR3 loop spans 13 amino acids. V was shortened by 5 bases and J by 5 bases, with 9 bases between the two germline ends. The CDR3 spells CASSLGGTGELFF. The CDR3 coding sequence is TGTGCCAGCAGCCTAGGAGGGACCGGGGAGCTGTTTTTT.

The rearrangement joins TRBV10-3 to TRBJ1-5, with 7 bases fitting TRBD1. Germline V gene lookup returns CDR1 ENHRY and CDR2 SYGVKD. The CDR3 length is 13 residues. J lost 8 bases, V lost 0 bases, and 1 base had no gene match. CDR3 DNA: TGTGCCATCAGTGAGTCCCAGGGGGAGCCCCAGCATTTT. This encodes CAISESQGEPQHF.

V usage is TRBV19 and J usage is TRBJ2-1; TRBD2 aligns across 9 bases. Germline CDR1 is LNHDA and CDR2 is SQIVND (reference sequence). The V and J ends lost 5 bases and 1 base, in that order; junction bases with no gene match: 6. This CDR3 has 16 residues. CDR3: CASSPGLAGSYNEQFF. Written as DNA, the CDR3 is TGTGCCAGTAGTCCGGGACTAGCAGGGTCCTACAATGAGCAGTTCTTC.

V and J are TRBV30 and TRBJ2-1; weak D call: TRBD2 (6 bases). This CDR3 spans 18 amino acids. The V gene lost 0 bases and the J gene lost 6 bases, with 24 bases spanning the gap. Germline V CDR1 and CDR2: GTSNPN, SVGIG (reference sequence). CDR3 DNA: TGTGCCTGGAGTGTCACCCTCCGGACTACCCTTAGAGGCAATGAGCAGTTCTTC. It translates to CAWSVTLRTTLRGNEQFF.

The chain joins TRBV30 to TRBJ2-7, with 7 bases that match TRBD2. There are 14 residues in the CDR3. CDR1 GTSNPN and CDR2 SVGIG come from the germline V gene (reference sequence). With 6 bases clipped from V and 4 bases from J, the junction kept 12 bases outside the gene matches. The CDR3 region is CACRSGGRAYEQYF. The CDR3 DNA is TGTGCCTGCCGCTCGGGCGGGAGAGCATACGAGCAGTACTTC.

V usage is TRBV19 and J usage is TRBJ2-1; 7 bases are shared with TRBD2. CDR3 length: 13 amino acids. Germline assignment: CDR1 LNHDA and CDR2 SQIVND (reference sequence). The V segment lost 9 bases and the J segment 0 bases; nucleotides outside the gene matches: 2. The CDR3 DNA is TGTGCCAGCGCTAGCGGCTCCTACAATGAGCAGTTCTTC. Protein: CASASGSYNEQFF.

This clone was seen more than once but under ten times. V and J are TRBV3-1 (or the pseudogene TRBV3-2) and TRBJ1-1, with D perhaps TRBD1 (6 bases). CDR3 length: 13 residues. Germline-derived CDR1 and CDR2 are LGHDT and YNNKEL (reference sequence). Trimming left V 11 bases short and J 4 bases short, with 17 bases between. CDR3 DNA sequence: TGTGCCTCCTCAAGGGGGGGCGGCACTGAAGCTTTCTTT. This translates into CASSRGGGTEAFF.

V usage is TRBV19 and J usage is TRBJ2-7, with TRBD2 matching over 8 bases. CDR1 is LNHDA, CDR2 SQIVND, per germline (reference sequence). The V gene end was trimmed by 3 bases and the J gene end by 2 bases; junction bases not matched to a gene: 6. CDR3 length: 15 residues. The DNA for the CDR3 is TGTGCCAGTAGTATGGGTGTGGGACTAGCCTACGAGCAGTACTTC. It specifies CASSMGVGLAYEQYF.

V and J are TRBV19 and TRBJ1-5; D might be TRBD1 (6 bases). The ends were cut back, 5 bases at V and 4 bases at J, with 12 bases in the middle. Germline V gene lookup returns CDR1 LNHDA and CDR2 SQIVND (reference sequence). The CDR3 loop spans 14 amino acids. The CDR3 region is CASSQQGWNQPQHF. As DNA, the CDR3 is TGTGCCAGTAGTCAACAGGGTTGGAATCAGCCCCAGCATTTT.

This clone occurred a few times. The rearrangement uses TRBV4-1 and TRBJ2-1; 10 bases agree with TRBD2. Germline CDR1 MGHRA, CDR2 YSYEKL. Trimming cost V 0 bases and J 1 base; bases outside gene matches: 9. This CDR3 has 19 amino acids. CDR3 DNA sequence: TGCGCCAGCAGCCAAGAAAGGAGGTCTAGCGGGAGTTCCTACAATGAGCAGTTCTTC. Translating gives CASSQERRSSGSSYNEQFF.

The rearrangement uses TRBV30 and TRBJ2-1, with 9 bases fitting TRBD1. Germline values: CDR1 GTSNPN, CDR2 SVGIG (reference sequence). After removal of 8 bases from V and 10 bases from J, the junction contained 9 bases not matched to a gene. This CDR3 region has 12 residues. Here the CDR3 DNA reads TGTGCCGCGGGACAGGGAAGATGGGAGCAGTTCTTC. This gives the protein CAAGQGRWEQFF.

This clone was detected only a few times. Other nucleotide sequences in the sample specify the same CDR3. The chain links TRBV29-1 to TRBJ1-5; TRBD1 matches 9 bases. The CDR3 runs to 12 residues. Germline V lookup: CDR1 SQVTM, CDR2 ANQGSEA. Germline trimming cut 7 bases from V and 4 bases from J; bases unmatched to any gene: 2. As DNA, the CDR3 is TGCAGCGCCGGGACAGGGAATCAGCCCCAGCATTTT. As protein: CSAGTGNQPQHF. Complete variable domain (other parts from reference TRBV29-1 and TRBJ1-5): SAVISQKPSRDICQRGTSLTIQCQVDSQVTMMFWYRQQPGQSLTLIATANQGSEATYESGFVIDKFPISRPNLTFSTLTVSNMSPEDSSIYLCSAGTGNQPQHFGDGTRLSIL.

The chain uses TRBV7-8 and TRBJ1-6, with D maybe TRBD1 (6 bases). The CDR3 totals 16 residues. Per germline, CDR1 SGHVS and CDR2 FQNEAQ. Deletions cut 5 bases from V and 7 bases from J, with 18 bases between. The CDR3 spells CASSIPLGQRNSPLHF. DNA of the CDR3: TGTGCCAGCAGCATTCCCCTCGGACAGAGGAATTCACCCCTCCACTTT.

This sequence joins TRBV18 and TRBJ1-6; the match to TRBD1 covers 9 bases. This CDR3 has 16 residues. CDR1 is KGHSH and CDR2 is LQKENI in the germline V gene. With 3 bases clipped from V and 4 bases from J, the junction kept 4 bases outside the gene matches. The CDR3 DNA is TGTGCCAGCTCACCTAAAGGACAGGGGTATAATTCACCCCTCCACTTT. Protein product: CASSPKGQGYNSPLHF.

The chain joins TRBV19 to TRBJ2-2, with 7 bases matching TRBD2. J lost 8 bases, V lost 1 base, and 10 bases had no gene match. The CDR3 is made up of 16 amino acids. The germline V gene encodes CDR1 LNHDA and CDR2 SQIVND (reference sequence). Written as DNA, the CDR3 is TGTGCCAGTAGTATAGTAAGCGGGACCCTCCCGGGGGAGCTGTTTTTT. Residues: CASSIVSGTLPGELFF.

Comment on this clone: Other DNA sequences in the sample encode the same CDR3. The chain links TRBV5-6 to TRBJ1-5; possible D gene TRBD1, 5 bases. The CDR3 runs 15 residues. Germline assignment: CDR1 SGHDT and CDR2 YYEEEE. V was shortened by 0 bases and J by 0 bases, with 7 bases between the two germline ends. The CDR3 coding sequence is TGTGCCAGCAGCTTGGGGACATATAGCAATCAGCCCCAGCATTTT. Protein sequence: CASSLGTYSNQPQHF.

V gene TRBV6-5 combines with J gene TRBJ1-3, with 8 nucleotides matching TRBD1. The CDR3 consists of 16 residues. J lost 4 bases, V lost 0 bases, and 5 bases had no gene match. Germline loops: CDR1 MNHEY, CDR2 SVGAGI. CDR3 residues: CASSYSGTGAGNTIYF. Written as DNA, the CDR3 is TGTGCCAGCAGTTACTCGGGGACAGGTGCCGGAAACACCATATATTTT.